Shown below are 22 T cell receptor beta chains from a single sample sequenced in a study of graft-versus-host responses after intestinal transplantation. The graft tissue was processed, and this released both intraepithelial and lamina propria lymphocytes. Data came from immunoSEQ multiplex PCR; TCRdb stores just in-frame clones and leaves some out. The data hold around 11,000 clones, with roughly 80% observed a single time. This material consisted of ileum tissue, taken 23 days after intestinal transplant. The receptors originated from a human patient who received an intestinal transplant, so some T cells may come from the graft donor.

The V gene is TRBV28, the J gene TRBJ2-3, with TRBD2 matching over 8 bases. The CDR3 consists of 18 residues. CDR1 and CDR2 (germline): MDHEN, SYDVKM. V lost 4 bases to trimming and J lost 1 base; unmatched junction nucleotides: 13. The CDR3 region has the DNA TGTGCCAGCAGTTCCCTGGTCTCAGCGGGAGAGGGCACAGATACGCAGTATTTT. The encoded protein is CASSSLVSAGEGTDTQYF.

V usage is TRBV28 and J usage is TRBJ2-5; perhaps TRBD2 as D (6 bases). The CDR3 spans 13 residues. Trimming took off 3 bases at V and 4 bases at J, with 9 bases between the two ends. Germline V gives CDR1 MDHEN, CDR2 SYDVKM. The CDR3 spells CASSFPGLETQYF. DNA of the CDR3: TGTGCCAGCAGTTTTCCGGGACTAGAGACCCAGTACTTC. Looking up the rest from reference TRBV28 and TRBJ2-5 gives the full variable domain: DVKVTQSSRYLVKRTGEKVFLECVQDMDHENMFWYRQDPGLGLRLIYFSYDVKMKEKGDIPEGYSVSREKKERFSLILESASTNQTSMYLCASSFPGLETQYFGPGTRLLVL.

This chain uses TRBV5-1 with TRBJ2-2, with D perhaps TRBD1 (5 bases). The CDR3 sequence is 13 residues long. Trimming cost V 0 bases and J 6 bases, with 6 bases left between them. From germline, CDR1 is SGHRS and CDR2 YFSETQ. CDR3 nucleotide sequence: TGCGCCAGCAGCTTGGCCAGGGCCGGGGAGCTGTTTTTT. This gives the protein CASSLARAGELFF.

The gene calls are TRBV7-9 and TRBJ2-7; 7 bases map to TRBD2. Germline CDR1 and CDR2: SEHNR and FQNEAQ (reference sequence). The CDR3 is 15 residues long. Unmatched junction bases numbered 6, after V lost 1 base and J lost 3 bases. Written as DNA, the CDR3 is TGTGCCAGCAGCTTAGTTGGGGAGGGCGGCTACGAGCAGTACTTC. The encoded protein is CASSLVGEGGYEQYF.

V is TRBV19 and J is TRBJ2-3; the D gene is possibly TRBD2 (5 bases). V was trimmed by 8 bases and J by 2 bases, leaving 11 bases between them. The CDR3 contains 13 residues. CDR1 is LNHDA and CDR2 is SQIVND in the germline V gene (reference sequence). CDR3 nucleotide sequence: TGTGCCAGTTCTTCGAGGGACACAGATACGCAGTATTTT. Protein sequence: CASSSRDTDTQYF.

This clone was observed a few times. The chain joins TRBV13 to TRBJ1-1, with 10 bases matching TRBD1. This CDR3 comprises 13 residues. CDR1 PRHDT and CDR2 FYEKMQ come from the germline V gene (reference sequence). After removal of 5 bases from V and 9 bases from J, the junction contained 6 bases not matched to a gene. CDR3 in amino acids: CASSIGTGAKAFF. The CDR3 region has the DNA TGTGCCAGCAGCATTGGGACAGGGGCTAAAGCTTTCTTT.

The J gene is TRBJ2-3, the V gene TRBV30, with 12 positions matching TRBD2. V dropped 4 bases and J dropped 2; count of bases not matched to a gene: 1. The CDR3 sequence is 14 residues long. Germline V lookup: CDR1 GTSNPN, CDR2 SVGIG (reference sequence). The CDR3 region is CAWTSGRVTDTQYF. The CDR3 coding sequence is TGTGCCTGGACTAGCGGGAGGGTCACAGATACGCAGTATTTT.

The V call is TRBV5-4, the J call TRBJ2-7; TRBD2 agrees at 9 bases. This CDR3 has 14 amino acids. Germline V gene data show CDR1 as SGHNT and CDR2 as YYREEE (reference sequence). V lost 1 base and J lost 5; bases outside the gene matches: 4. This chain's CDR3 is CASSLSSGRHEQYF. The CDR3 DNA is TGTGCCAGCAGCTTGTCCAGCGGGAGGCACGAGCAGTACTTC. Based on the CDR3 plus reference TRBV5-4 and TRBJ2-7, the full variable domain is ETGVTQSPTHLIKTRGQQVTLRCSSQSGHNTVSWYQQALGQGPQFIFQYYREEENGRGNFPPRFSGLQFPNYSSELNVNALELDDSALYLCASSLSSGRHEQYFGPGTRLTVT.

The CDR3 region is CASSISPDAGSEETQYF. DNA of the CDR3: TGTGCCAGTAGTATCTCCCCCGATGCGGGTTCCGAAGAGACCCAGTACTTC. V is TRBV19 and J is TRBJ2-5, with D possibly matching TRBD2 (5 bases). The CDR3 is 17 residues long. Trimming shortened V by 3 bases and J by 3 bases, and 20 bases separated the two germline ends. Germline CDR1 LNHDA, CDR2 SQIVND (reference sequence).

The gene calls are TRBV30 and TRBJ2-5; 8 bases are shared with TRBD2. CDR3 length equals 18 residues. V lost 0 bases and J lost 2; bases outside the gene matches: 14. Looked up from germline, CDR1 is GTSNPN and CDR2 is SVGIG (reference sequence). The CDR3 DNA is TGTGCCTGGAGTGTAGGGCCAGCGGGAGTGCCTGTACAAGAGACCCAGTACTTC. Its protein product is CAWSVGPAGVPVQETQYF.

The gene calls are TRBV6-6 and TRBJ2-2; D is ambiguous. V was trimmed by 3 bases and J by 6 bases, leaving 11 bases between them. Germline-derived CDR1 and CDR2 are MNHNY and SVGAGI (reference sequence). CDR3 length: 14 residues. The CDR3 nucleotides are TGTGCCAGCAGTTATTGGCTAGAAGCCGGGGAGCTGTTTTTT. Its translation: CASSYWLEAGELFF.

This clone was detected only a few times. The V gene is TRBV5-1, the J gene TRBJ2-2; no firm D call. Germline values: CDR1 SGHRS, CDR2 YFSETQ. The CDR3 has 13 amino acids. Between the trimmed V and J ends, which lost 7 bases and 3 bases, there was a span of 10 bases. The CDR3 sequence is CASSLGYTGELFF. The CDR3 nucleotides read TGCGCCAGCTCACTCGGGTACACCGGGGAGCTGTTTTTT. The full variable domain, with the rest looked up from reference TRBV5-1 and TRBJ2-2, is KAGVTQTPRYLIKTRGQQVTLSCSPISGHRSVSWYQQTPGQGLQFLFEYFSETQRNKGNFPGRFSGRQFSNSRSEMNVSTLELGDSALYLCASSLGYTGELFFGEGSRLTVL.

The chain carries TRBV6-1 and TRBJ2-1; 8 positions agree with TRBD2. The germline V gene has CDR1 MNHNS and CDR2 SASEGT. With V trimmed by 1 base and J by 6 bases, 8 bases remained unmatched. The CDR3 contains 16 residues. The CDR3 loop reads CASSEVLAGYLNEQFF. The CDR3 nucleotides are TGTGCCAGCAGTGAAGTTTTAGCGGGATATCTCAATGAGCAGTTCTTC.

DNA for the CDR3: TGTGCCAGCAGCGCTAGCGGGGGGTATGGGGCCAACGTCCTGACTTTC. Translating gives CASSASGGYGANVLTF. This rearrangement joins TRBV4-2 to TRBJ2-6; 11 bases are a match to TRBD2. The CDR3 extends over 16 amino acids. The V gene's germline CDR1 is LGHNA and CDR2 YNFKEQ. V dropped 5 bases and J dropped 3; count of bases not matched to a gene: 3.

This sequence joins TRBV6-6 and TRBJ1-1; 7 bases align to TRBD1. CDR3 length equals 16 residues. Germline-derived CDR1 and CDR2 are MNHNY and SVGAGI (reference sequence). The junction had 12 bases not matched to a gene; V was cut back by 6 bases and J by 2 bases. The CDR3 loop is CASSPLQTGLNTEAFF. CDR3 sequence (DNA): TGTGCCAGCAGCCCCCTCCAGACAGGGTTAAACACTGAAGCTTTCTTT.

CDR3 loop: CASSRTRQGLSEQYF. For the CDR3, the DNA is TGTGCCAGCAGCCGCACCAGACAGGGGCTATCCGAGCAGTACTTC. The J gene is TRBJ2-7, the V gene TRBV27, with 8 bases that match TRBD1. From germline, CDR1 is MNHEY and CDR2 SMNVEV (reference sequence). CDR3 length equals 15 residues. J gave up 6 bases and V 6 bases, and 13 bases lay outside the gene matches.

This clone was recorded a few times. Written as DNA, the CDR3 is TGTGCCAGCAGCTTGATTCCCACTCTAGCGGGAGGCTCCTACGAGCAGTACTTC. It translates to CASSLIPTLAGGSYEQYF. The chain uses TRBV11-3 and TRBJ2-7; TRBD2 matches 11 bases. Trimming removed 3 bases from V and 0 bases from J; junction bases left unmatched: 10. This CDR3 spans 18 amino acids. The germline V gene has CDR1 SGHNT and CDR2 YENEEA. The whole variable domain, filled in from reference TRBV11-3 and TRBJ2-7, reads EAGVVQSPRYKIIEKKQPVAFWCNPISGHNTLYWYLQNLGQGPELLIRYENEEAVDDSQLPKDRFSAERLKGVDSTLKIQPAELGDSAVYLCASSLIPTLAGGSYEQYFGPGTRLTVT.

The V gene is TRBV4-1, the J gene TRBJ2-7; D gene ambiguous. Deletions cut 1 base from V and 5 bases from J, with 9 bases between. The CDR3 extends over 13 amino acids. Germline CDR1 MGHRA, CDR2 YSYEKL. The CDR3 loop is CASSQVTADEQYF. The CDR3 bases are TGCGCCAGCAGCCAAGTAACGGCGGACGAGCAGTACTTC.

CDR3 sequence reads: CASSIRATSNSLMSSYEQYF. The CDR3 DNA is TGTGCCAGTAGTATACGCGCGACTAGCAACTCCCTCATGAGCTCCTACGAGCAGTACTTC. The chain employs TRBV19 and TRBJ2-7; 7 nucleotides line up with TRBD2. CDR1 and CDR2 from the germline V gene are LNHDA and SQIVND (reference sequence). The CDR3 contains 20 residues. V lost 2 bases to trimming and J lost 0 bases; unmatched junction nucleotides: 19.

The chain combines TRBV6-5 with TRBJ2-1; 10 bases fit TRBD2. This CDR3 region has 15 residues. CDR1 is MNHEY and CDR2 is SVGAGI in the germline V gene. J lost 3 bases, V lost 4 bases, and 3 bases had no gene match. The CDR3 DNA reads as TGTGCCAGCAGTTTTCTAGCGGGAGTCTACAATGAGCAGTTCTTC. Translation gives CASSFLAGVYNEQFF.

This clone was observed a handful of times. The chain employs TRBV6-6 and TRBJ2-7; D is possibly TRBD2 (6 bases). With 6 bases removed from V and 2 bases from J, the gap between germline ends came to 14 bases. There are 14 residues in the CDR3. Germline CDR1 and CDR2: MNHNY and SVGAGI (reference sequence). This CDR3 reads CASRLTGATYEQYF. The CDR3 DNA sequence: TGTGCCAGCAGGTTGACGGGAGCTACCTACGAGCAGTACTTC.

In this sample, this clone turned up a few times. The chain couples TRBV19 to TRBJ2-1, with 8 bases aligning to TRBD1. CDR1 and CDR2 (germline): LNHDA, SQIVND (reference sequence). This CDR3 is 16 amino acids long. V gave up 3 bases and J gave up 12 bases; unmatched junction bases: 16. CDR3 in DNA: TGTGCCAGTAGTATGAACTGGGACAGGCGAGAATTCTCGCAGTTCTTC. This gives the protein CASSMNWDRREFSQFF.